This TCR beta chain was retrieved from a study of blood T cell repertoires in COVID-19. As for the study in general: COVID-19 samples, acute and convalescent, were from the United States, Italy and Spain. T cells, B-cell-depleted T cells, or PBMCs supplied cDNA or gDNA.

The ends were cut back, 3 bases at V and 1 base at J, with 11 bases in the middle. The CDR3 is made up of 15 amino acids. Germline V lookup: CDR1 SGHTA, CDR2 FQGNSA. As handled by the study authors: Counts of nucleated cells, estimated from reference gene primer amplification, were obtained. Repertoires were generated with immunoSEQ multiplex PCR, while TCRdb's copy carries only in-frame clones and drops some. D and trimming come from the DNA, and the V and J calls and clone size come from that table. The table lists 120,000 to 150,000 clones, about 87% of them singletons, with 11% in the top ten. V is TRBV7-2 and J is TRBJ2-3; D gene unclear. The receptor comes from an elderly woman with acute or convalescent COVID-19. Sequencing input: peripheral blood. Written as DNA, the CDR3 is TGTGCCAGCAGCTTCGTCGTGTTTCGCACAGATACGCAGTATTTT. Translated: CASSFVVFRTDTQYF. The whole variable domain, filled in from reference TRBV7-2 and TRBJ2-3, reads GAGVSQSPSNKVTEKGKDVELRCDPISGHTALYWYRQSLGQGLEFLIYFQGNSAPDKSGLPSDRFSAERTGGSVSTLTIQRTQQEDSAVYLCASSFVVFRTDTQYFGPGTRLTVL.